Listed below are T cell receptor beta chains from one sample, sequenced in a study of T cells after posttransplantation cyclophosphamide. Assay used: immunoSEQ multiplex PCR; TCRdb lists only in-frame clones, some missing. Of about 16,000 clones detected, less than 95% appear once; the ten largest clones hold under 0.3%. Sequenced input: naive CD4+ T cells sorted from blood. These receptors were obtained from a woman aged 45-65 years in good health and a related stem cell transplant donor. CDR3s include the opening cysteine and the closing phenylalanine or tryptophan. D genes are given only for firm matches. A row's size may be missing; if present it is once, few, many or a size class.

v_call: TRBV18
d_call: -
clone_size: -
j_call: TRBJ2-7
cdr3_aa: CASSPSVGDEQYF
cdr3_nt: TGTGCCAGCTCACCCTCGGTGGGCGACGAGCAGTACTTC

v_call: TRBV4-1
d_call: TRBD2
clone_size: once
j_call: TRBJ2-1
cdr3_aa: CASSHDPPTSGRRDEQFF
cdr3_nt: TGCGCCAGCAGCCATGACCCCCCGACTAGCGGGAGGAGGGATGAGCAGTTCTTC

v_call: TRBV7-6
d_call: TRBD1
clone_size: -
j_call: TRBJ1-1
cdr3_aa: CASSVSGTGARNEAFF
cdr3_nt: TGTGCCAGCAGCGTATCGGGGACAGGGGCTAGAAATGAAGCTTTCTTT

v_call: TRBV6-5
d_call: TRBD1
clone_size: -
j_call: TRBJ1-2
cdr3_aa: CASSYSGTGDYGYTF
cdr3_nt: TGTGCCAGCAGTTACTCTGGGACAGGGGACTATGGCTACACCTTC

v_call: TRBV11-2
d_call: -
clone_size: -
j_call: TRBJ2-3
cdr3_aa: CASSPPADTQYF
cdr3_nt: TGTGCCAGCAGCCCTCCCGCAGATACGCAGTATTTT

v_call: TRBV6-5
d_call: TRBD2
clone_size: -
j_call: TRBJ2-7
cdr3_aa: CARQTSGSGFYEQYF
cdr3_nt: TGTGCCAGACAGACTAGCGGGAGTGGTTTCTACGAGCAGTACTTC

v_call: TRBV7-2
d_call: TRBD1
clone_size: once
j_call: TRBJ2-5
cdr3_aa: CASSPDRGRQTQYF
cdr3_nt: TGTGCCAGCAGCCCGGACAGGGGCAGGCAGACCCAGTACTTC

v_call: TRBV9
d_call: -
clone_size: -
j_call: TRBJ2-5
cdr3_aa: CASSPIPQETQYF
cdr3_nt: TGTGCCAGCAGCCCTATCCCCCAAGAGACCCAGTACTTC

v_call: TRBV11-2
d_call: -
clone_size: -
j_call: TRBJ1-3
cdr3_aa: CASSAQGHSGNTIYF
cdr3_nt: TGTGCCAGCAGCGCACAGGGCCACTCTGGAAACACCATATATTTT

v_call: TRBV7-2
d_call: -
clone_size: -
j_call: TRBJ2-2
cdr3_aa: CASKSANTGELFF
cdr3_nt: TGTGCCAGCAAATCAGCGAACACCGGGGAGCTGTTTTTT

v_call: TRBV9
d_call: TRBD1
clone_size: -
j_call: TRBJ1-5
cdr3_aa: CASSGDSYQPQHF
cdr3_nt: TGTGCCAGCAGTGGGGACAGCTATCAGCCCCAGCATTTT

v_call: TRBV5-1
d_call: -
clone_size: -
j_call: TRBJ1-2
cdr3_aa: CASRATAIINYGYTF
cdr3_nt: TGCGCCAGCAGGGCTACAGCAATCATTAACTATGGCTACACCTTC

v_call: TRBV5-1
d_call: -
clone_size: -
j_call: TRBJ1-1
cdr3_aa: CASSLSTSMNTEAFF
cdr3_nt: TGCGCCAGCAGCTTGAGTACTTCAATGAACACTGAAGCTTTCTTT

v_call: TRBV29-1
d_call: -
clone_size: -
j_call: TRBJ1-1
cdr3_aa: CSVSQGNTEAFF
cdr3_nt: TGCAGCGTTTCACAGGGGAACACTGAAGCTTTCTTT

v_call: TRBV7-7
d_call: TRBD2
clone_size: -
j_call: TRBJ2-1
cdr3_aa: CASSPSASGPYNEQFF
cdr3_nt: TGTGCCAGCAGCCCCTCGGCTAGCGGTCCCTACAATGAGCAGTTCTTC

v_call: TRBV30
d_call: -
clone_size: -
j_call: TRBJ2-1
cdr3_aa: CAWNLLASYNEQFF
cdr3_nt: TGTGCCTGGAACCTGCTAGCGTCCTACAATGAGCAGTTCTTC

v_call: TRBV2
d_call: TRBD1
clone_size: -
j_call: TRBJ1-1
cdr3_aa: CASSPNRGNTEAFF
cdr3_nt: TGTGCCAGCAGCCCCAACAGGGGCAACACTGAAGCTTTCTTT

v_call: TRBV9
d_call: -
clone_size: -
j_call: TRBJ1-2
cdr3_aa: CASSVVGQGPYGYTF
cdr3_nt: TGTGCCAGCAGCGTGGTGGGACAAGGGCCCTATGGCTACACCTTC

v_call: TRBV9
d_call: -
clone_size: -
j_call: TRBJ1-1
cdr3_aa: CASASGWGNTEAFF
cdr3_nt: TGTGCCAGCGCTTCAGGGTGGGGGAACACTGAAGCTTTCTTT

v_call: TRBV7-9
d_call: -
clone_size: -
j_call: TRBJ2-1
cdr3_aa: CASSLASPYNEQFF
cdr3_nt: TGTGCCAGCAGCTTAGCCTCCCCCTACAATGAGCAGTTCTTC

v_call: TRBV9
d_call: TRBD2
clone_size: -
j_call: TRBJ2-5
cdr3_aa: CASSGTGTSGETQYF
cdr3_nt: TGTGCCAGCAGCGGGACCGGGACTAGCGGGGAGACCCAGTACTTC

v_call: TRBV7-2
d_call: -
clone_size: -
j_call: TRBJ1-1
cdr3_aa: CASSSPWRGSTEAFF
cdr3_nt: TGTGCCAGCAGCTCTCCGTGGCGGGGCAGCACTGAAGCTTTCTTT

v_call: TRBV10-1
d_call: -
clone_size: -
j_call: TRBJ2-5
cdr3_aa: CASSGQYQETQYF
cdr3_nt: TGCGCCAGCAGTGGACAGTACCAAGAGACCCAGTACTTC

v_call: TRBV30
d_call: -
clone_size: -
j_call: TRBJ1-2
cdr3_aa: CAWNSGYYGYTF
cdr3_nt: TGTGCCTGGAATTCAGGGTACTATGGCTACACCTTC

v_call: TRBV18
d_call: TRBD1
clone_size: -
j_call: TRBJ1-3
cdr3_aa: CASSRDRSSGNTIYF
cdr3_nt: TGTGCCAGCTCGAGGGACAGGAGCTCTGGAAACACCATATATTTT

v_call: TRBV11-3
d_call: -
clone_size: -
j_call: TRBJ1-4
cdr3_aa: CASSLNRNEKLFF
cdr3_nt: TGTGCCAGCAGCTTAAACAGGAATGAAAAACTGTTTTTT

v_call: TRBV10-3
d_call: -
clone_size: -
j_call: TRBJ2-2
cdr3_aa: CAITETRVELLYTGELFF
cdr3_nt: TGTGCCATCACGGAGACGCGAGTGGAACTTCTTTACACCGGGGAGCTGTTTTTT

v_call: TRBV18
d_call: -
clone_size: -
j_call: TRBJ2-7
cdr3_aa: CASSPRGLEGRAYEQYF
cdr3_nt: TGTGCCAGCTCACCACGAGGGTTGGAGGGGCGCGCCTACGAGCAGTACTTC

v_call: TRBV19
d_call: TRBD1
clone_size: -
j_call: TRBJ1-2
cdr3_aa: CASSTGTGSGGYTF
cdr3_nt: TGTGCCAGTAGTACTGGGACAGGGAGCGGCGGCTACACCTTC

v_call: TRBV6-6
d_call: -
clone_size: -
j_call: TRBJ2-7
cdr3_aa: CASSYRSSYEQYF
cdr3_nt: TGTGCCAGCAGTTACCGGAGCTCCTACGAGCAGTACTTC

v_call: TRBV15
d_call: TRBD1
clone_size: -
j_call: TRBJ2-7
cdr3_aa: CATSRDRVSPYEQYF
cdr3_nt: TGTGCCACCAGTCGCGACAGGGTCTCACCCTACGAGCAGTACTTC

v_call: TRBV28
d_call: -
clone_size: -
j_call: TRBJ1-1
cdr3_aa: CASSGSTEAFF
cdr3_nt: TGTGCCAGCAGTGGCTCGACTGAAGCTTTCTTT

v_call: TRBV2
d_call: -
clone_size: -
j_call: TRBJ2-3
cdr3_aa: CASNRGGGGTDTQYF
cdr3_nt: TGTGCCAGCAATCGAGGGGGAGGGGGCACAGATACGCAGTATTTT

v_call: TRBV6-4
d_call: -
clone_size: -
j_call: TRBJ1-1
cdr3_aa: CASSEQGNTEAFF
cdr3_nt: TGTGCCAGCAGTGAACAGGGAAACACTGAAGCTTTCTTT

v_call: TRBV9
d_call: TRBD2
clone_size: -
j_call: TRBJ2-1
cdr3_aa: CASNTPSSGRYNEQFF
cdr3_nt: TGTGCCAGTAACACCCCTTCTAGCGGGCGCTACAATGAGCAGTTCTTC

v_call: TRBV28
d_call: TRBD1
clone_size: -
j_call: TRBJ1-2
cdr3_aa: CASSYGDRGGDYTF
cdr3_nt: TGTGCCAGCAGTTACGGGGACAGGGGCGGCGACTACACCTTC

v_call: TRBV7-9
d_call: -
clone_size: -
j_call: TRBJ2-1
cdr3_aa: CASSSGGLREFF
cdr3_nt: TGTGCCAGCAGCTCCGGTGGCCTCAGGGAGTTCTTC

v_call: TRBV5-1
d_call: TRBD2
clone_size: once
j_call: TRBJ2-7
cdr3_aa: CASSNRRPGGYEQYF
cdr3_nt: TGCGCCAGCAGCAACCGTCGCCCGGGAGGGTACGAGCAGTACTTC

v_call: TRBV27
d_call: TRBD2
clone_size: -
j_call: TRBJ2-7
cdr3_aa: CATSGTRGGEQYF
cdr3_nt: TGTGCCACCTCCGGGACTAGGGGCGGCGAGCAGTACTTC

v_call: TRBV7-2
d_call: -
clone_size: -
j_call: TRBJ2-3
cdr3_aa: CASSTRAAYTQYF
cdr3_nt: TGTGCCAGCAGCACTAGGGCCGCTTATACGCAGTATTTT

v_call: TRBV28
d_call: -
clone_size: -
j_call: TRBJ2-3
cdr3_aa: CASSLRVPDTQYF
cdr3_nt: TGTGCCAGCAGTTTACGGGTCCCAGATACGCAGTATTTT